These 2 T cell receptor beta chains were sequenced from one sample in a study of blood T cell repertoires in COVID-19. Assay: immunoSEQ multiplex PCR; the TCRdb copy retains only in-frame clones and omits some. The data contain about 180,000 clones, over 70% of them singletons. Source material: peripheral blood. Receptors originate from a woman aged 40 to 50 with COVID-19, enrolled during active disease.

This clone has more than one count but fewer than ten. The chain uses TRBV11-2 and TRBJ2-1; the D gene is possibly TRBD1 (5 bases). This CDR3 has 15 residues. In germline, CDR1 is SGHAT, CDR2 FQNNGV. V lost 1 base, J lost 8 bases, and 15 bases lay in between. CDR3 sequence reads: CASSLAEFRTYEQFF. In DNA, the CDR3 is TGTGCCAGCAGCTTAGCGGAGTTTCGGACATATGAGCAGTTCTTC.

The CDR3 DNA reads as TGTGCCAGCAGCCAACAAGCGGGGGGGCGCGGTGAGCAGTTCTTC. Amino acid sequence: CASSQQAGGRGEQFF. The gene calls are TRBV3-1 (or the pseudogene TRBV3-2) and TRBJ2-1; 10 bases map to TRBD2. With 2 bases clipped from V and 9 bases from J, the junction kept 7 bases outside the gene matches. The CDR3 extends over 15 amino acids. Germline assignment: CDR1 LGHDT and CDR2 YNNKEL (reference sequence).